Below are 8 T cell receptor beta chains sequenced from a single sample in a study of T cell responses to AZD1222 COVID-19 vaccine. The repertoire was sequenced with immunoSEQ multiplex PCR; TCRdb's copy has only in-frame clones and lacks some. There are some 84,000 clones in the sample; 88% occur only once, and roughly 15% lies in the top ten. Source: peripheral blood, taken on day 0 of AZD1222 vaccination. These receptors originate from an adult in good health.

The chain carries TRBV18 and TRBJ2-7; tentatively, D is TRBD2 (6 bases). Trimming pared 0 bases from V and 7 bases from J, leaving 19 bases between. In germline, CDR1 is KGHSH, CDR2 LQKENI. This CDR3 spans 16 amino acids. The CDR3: CASSPPSLGTGGEQYF. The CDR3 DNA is TGTGCCAGCTCACCACCATCTCTAGGGACCGGGGGAGAGCAGTACTTC.

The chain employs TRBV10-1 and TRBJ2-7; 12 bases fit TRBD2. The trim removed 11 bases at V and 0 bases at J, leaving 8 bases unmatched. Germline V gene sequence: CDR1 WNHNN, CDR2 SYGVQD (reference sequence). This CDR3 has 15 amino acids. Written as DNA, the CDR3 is TGCGCCGGGAGACTAGCGGGAGACGCCTCCTACGAGCAGTACTTC. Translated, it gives CAGRLAGDASYEQYF.

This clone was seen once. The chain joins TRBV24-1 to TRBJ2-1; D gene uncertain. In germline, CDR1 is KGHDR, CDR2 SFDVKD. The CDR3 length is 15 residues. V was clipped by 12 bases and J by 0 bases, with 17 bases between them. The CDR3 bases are TGTGCCCCACATCACCAGGAGAGCTCCTACAATGAGCAGTTCTTC. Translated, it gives CAPHHQESSYNEQFF.

The CDR3 spells CASSLGEGSGNTIYF. The CDR3 nucleotides are TGTGCCAGCAGCCTCGGGGAGGGCTCCGGAAACACCATATATTTT. This chain links TRBV5-4 with TRBJ1-3; no firm D call. The V end was cut by 4 bases, the J end by 4 bases, with 15 bases between. This CDR3 comprises 15 residues. Germline V gene lookup returns CDR1 SGHNT and CDR2 YYREEE (reference sequence).

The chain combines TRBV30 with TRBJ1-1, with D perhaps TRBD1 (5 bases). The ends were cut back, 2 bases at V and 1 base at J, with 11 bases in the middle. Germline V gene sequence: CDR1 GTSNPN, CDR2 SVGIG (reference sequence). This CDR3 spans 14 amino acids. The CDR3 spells CAWSRWDGNTEAFF. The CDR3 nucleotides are TGTGCCTGGAGTCGCTGGGACGGGAACACTGAAGCTTTCTTT.

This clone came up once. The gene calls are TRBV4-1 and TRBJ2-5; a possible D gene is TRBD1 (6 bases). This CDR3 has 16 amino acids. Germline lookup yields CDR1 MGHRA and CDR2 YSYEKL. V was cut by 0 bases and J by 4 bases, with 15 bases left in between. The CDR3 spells CASSQDRQGSRETQYF. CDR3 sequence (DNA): TGCGCCAGCAGCCAAGATAGGCAGGGGAGCAGAGAGACCCAGTACTTC.

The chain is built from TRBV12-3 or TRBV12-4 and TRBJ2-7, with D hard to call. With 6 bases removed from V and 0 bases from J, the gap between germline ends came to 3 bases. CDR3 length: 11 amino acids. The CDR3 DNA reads TGTGCCAGCAGCCCCTCCTACGAGCAGTACTTC. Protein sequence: CASSPSYEQYF.

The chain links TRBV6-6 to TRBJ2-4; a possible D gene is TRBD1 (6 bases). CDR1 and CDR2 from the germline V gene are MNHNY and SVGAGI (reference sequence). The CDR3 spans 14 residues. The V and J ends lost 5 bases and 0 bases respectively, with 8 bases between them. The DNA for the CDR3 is TGTGCCAGCAGTCCCAGGGGAGCCAAAAACATTCAGTACTTC. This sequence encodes CASSPRGAKNIQYF.